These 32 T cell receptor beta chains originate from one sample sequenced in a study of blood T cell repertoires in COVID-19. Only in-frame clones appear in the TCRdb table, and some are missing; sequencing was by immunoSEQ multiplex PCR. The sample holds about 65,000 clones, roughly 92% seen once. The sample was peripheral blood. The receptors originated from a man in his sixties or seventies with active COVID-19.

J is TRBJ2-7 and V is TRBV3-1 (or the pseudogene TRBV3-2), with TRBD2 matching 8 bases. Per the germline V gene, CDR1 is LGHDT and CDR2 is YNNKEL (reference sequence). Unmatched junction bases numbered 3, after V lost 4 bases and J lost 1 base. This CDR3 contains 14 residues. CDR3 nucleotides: TGTGCCAGCAGCCGACGCGGGGGGTCCTACGAGCAGTACTTC. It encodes CASSRRGGSYEQYF.

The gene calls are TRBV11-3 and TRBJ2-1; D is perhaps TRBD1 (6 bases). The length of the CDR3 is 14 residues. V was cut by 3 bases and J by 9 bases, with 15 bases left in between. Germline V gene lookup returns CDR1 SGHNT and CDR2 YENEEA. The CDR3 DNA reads TGTGCCAGCAGCTTGGGTCAGGGGTGGGGTGAGCAGTTCTTC. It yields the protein CASSLGQGWGEQFF.

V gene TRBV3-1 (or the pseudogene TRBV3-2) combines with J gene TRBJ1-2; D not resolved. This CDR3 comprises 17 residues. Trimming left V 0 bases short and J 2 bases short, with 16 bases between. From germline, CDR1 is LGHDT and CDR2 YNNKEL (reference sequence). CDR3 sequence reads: CASSQDVRVRLNYGYTF. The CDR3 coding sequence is TGTGCCAGCAGCCAAGATGTGAGGGTGCGATTAAACTATGGCTACACCTTC.

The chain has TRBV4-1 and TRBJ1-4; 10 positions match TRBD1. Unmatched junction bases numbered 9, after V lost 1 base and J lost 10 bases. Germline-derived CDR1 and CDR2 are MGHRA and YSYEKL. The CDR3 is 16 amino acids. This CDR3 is CASSQVFRDRGGKLFF. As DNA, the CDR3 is TGCGCCAGCAGCCAAGTTTTCCGGGACAGGGGAGGAAAACTGTTTTTT.

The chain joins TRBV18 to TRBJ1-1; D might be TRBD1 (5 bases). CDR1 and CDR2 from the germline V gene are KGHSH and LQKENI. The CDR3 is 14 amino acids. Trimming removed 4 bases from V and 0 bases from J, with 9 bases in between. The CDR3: CASSRQQMNTEAFF. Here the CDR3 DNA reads TGTGCCAGCTCACGACAGCAAATGAACACTGAAGCTTTCTTT.

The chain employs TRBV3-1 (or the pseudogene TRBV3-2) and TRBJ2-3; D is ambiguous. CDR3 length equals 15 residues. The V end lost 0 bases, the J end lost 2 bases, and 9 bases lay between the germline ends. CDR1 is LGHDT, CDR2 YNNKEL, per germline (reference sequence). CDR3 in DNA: TGTGCCAGCAGCCAAGATCTGGCCAACACAGATACGCAGTATTTT. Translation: CASSQDLANTDTQYF.

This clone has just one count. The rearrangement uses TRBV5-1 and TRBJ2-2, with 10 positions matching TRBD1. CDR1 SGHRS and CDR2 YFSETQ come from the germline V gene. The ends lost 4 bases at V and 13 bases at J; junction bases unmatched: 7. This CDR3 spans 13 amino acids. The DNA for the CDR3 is TGCGCCAGCAGCACCGGGACAGGGGTCGGGCTGTTTTTT. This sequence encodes CASSTGTGVGLFF.

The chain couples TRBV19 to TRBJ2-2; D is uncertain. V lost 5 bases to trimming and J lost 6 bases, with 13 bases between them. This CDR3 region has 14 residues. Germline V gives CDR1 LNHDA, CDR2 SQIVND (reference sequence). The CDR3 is CASSWRNLAGELFF. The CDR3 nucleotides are TGTGCCAGTAGTTGGAGAAACTTAGCCGGGGAGCTGTTTTTT.

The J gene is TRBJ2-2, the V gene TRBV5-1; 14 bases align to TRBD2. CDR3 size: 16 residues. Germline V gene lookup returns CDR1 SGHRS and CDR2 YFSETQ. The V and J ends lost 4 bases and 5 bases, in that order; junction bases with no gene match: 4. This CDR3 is CASSGRTSGGTGELFF. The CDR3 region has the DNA TGCGCCAGCAGCGGCCGGACTAGCGGGGGGACCGGGGAGCTGTTTTTT.

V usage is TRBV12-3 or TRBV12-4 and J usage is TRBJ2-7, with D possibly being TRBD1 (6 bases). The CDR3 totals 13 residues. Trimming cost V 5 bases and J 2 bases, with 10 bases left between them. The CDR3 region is CASSPRGPYEQYF. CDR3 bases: TGTGCCAGCAGTCCCAGGGGACCCTACGAGCAGTACTTC.

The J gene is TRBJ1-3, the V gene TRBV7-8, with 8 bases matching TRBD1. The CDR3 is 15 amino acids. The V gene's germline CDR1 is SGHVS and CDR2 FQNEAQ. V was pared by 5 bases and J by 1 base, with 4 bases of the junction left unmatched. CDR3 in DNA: TGTGCCAGCAGCGCAACAGGGGGATCTGGAAACACCATATATTTT. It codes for CASSATGGSGNTIYF.

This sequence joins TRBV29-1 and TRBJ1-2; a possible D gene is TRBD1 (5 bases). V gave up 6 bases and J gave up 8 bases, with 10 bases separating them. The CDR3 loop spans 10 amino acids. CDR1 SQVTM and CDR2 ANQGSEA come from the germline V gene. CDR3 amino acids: CSVDSSGYTF. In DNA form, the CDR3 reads TGCAGCGTAGACAGCTCAGGCTACACCTTC.

The CDR3 here is CASSLSPREDPYEQYF. The CDR3 DNA is TGTGCCAGCAGCTTATCGCCCAGGGAGGACCCTTACGAGCAGTACTTC. This chain links TRBV7-8 with TRBJ2-7; D may be TRBD2 (6 bases). The V and J ends lost 2 bases and 4 bases respectively, with 18 bases between them. Germline V gives CDR1 SGHVS, CDR2 FQNEAQ. The CDR3 is 16 residues long.

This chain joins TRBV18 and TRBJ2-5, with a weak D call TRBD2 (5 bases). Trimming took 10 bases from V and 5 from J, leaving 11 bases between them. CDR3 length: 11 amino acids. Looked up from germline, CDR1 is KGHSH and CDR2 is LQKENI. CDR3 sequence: CATYGGETQYF. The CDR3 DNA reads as TGTGCCACCTATGGCGGGGAGACCCAGTACTTC.

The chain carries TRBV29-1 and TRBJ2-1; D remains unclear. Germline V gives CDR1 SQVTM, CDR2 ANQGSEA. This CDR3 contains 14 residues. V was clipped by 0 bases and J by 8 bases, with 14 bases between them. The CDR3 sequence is CSVEDYGRSDEQFF. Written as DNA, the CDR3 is TGCAGCGTTGAAGATTATGGCAGGTCGGATGAGCAGTTCTTC.

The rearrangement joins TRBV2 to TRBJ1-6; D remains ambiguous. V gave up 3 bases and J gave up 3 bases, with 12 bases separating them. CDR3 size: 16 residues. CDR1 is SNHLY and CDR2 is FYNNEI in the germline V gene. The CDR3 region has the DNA TGTGCCAGCAGTGATAGCTGGGTCCTCTATAATTCACCCCTCCACTTT. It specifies CASSDSWVLYNSPLHF. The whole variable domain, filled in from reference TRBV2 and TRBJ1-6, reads EPEVTQTPSHQVTQMGQEVILRCVPISNHLYFYWYRQILGQKVEFLVSFYNNEISEKSEIFDDQFSVERPDGSNFTLKIRSTKLEDSAMYFCASSDSWVLYNSPLHFGNGTRLTVT.

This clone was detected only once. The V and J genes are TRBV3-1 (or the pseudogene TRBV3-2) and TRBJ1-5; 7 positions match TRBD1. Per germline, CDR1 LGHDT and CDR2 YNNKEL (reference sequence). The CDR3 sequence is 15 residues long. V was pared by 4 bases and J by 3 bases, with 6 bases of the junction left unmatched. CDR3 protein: CASSRSGQVNQPQHF. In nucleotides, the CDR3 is TGTGCCAGCAGCCGATCCGGACAGGTCAATCAGCCCCAGCATTTT.

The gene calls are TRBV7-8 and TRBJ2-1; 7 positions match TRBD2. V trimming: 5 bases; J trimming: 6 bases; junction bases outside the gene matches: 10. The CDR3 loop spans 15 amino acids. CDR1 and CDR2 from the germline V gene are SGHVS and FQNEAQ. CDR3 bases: TGTGCCAGCAGCACCCGGAGCGGGGACTTCAATGAGCAGTTCTTC. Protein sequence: CASSTRSGDFNEQFF. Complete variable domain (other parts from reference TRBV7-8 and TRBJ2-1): GAGVSQSPRYKVAKRGQDVALRCDPISGHVSLFWYQQALGQGPEFLTYFQNEAQLDKSGLPSDRFFAERPEGSVSTLKIQRTQQEDSAVYLCASSTRSGDFNEQFFGPGTRLTVL.

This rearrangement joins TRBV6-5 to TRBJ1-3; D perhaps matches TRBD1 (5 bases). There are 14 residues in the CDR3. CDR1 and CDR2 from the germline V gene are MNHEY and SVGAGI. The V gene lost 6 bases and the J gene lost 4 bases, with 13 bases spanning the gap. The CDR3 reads CASSLRGNGNTIYF. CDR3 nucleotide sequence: TGTGCCAGCAGCCTACGGGGGAACGGAAACACCATATATTTT.

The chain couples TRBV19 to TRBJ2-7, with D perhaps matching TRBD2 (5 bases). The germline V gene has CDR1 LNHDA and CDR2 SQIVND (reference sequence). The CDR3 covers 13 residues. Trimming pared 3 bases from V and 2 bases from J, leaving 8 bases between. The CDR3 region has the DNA TGTGCCAGTAGTATTTCCGGGACCTACGAGCAGTACTTC. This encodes CASSISGTYEQYF.

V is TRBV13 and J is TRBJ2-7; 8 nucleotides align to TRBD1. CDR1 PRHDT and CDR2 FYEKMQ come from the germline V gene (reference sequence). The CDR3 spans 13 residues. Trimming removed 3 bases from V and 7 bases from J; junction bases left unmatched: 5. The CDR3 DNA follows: TGTGCCAGCAGCTTCGGACAGGGTTGGGAGCAGTACTTC. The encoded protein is CASSFGQGWEQYF.

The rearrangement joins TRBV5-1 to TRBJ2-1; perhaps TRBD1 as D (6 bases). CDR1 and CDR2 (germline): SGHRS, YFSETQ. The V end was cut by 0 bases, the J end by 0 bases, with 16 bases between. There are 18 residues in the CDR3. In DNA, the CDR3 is TGCGCCAGCAGCTTGGCCAGGGGCGACAGGAGCTCCTACAATGAGCAGTTCTTC. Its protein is CASSLARGDRSSYNEQFF.

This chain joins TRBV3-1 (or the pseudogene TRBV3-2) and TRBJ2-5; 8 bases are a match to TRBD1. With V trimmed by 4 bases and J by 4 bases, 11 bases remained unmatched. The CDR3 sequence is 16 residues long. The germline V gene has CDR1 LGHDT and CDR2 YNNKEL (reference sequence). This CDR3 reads CASSLERQDRGETQYF. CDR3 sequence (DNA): TGTGCCAGCAGCCTCGAAAGACAAGACAGGGGAGAGACCCAGTACTTC.

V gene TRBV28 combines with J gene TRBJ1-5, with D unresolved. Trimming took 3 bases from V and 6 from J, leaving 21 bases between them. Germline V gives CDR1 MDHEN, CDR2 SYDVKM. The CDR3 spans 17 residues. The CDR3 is CASSLWNLRETSQPQHF. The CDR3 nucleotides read TGTGCCAGCAGTTTGTGGAACCTCCGGGAGACCAGTCAGCCCCAGCATTTT.

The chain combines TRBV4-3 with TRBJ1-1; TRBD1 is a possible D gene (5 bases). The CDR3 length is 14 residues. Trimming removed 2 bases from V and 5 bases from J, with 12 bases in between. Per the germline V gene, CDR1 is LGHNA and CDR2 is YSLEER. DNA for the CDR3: TGCGCCAGCAGCCAAATGGCAGGGAGGACTGAAGCTTTCTTT. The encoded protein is CASSQMAGRTEAFF.

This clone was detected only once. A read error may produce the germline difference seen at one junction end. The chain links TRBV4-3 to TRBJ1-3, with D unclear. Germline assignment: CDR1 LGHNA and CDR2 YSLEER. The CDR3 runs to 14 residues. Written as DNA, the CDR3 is TGCGCCAGCAGCCAAGTCTTATCTGTAAACACCATATATTTT. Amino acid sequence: CASSQVLSVNTIYF.

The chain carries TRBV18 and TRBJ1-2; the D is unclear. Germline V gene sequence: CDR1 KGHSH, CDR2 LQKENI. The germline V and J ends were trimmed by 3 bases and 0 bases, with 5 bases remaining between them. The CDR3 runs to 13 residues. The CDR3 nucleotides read TGTGCCAGCTCACCTGAGGCTAACTATGGCTACACCTTC. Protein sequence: CASSPEANYGYTF. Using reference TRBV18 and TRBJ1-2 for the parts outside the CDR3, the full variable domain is NAGVMQNPRHLVRRRGQEARLRCSPMKGHSHVYWYRQLPEEGLKFMVYLQKENIIDESGMPKERFSAEFPKEGPSILRIQQVVRGDSAAYFCASSPEANYGYTFGSGTRLTVV.

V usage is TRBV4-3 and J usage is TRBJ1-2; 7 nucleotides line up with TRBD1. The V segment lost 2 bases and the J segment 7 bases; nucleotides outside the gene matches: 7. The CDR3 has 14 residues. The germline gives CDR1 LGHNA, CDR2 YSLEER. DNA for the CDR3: TGCGCCAGCAGCCAATCGCGACAGGGTGTTGGCTACACCTTC. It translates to CASSQSRQGVGYTF.

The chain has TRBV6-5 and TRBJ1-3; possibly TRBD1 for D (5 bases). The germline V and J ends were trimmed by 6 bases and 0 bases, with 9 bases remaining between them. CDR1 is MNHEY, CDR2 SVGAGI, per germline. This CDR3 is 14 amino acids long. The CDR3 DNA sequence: TGTGCCAGCAGCCAGGGAAGCTCTGGAAACACCATATATTTT. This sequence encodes CASSQGSSGNTIYF.

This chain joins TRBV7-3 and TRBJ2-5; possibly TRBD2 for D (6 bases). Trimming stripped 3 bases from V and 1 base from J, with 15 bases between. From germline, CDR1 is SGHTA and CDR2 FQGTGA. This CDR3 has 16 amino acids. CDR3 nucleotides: TGTGCCAGCAGCTTGGACTACCGCGGGGCCCAAGAGACCCAGTACTTC. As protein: CASSLDYRGAQETQYF.

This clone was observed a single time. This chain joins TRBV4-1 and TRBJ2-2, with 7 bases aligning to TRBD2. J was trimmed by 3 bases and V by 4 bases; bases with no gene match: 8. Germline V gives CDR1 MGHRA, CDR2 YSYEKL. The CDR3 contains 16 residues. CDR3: CASSLGRAGDTGELFF. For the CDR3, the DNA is TGCGCCAGCAGCCTTGGTCGGGCGGGGGACACCGGGGAGCTGTTTTTT.

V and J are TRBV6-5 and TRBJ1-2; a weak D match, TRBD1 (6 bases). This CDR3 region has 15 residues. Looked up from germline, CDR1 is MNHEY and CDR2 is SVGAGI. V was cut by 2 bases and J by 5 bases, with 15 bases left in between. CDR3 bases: TGTGCCAGCAGTTACCGTGGACAGCTGGGATATGGCTACACCTTC. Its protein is CASSYRGQLGYGYTF.